The source of this T cell receptor (beta chain) is a study of blood T cell repertoires in COVID-19 (dated by TCRdb to about 2020). General notes on the study: Samples from collaborators originated in the United States, Italy and Spain and spanned both the acute and convalescent phases of COVID-19. The prospective study material was composed of cDNA or gDNA derived from T cells, B-cell-depleted T cells, or PBMCs. Deeply sampled blood TCRbeta repertoires from subjects exposed to, actively infected with, or recovered from COVID-19 were included in the dataset. A freely available public database, intended as a resource for researchers studying the immune response to SARS-CoV-2, is where the repertoires were released. Samples came from the ongoing ImmuneRACE study (first 160 participants) plus 1,254 subjects from 6 global collaborators. Sample metadata almost always included a de-identified subject ID, COVID-19 status, age in years and sex. Where available, HLA class I and class II types were taken from metadata supplied by the sample provider and were not determined by assay-based typing. Overall study outcomes, separate from this receptor: The amount of clinical and demographic metadata varied by source and participant and was provided uncurated.

Turning to this clone: What antigen it recognizes has not been identified. Nothing much larger sits one base from this clone, and base qualities are not available.

A second Seattle source provided samples from volunteer blood donors who had recovered from COVID-19. Each collaborating institution followed its own protocols to collect whole blood in K2EDTA tubes. For TCRbeta analysis, collaborators shipped samples as frozen whole blood, isolated PBMCs, or DNA extracted from either of those sample types. TCRbeta CDR3 regions were amplified from genomic DNA by means of the immunoSEQ Assay, a bias-controlled multiplex PCR. Processing in the source paper ran as follows. Within the assay, amplification of reference gene primers was used to estimate how many nucleated cells each sample contained. To quantify the absolute abundance of each unique TCRbeta CDR3 rearrangement, sequence reads were collapsed and filtered. For each sample, productive Simpson clonality was calculated as the square root of Simpson's diversity index over productive rearrangements. In its TCRdb copy, this immuneACCESS table keeps in-frame sequences only and misses some clones. Where compared with another copy, unresolved V genes explain less than half of these, and the others have no known cause. That table furnishes V, J and clone size, whereas the DNA furnished D and trimming. The sample includes roughly 240,000 clones, with approximately 83% observed a single time. The top ten hold about 3.1% of the sample.

This sequence originates from a woman aged 25 to 39 who had recovered from COVID-19. Sequencing was carried out using peripheral blood.

The CDR3 protein: CASSFEWRQGAGELFF. The sequenced DNA is TGTGCCAGCAGTTTTGAATGGAGGCAGGGGGCCGGGGAGCTGTTTTTT. Rearrangement joined TRBV27 to TRBJ2-2, with 7 junctional bases fitting TRBD1. The CDR3 starts with the cysteine, ends with the phenylalanine, and has 16 residues. Only the CDR3 part of the read is kept: 48 bases, read in frame from the first base. CDR1 MNHEY and CDR2 SMNVEV are derived from the germline V gene (reference sequence). V is trimmed back by 3 bases and J by 6 bases, and the junction contains 10 bases that no gene match accounts for.